These T cell receptor beta chains were read from a single sample in a study of blood T cell repertoires in COVID-19. The table came from immunoSEQ multiplex PCR; TCRdb's copy has only in-frame clones and leaves some out. Altogether about 140,000 clones are present, approximately 78% being singletons, with the ten largest covering roughly 9.7%. Material for sequencing was peripheral blood. The source of these receptors is a man in his sixties who had recovered from COVID-19. Both conserved end residues are part of each CDR3. Fields, in order: clone size, V gene, D gene, J gene, CDR3 DNA, CDR3 protein. The D gene is left open where the match is weak. Not every row has a clone size; where given, it reads once, few, many or a size class.

NA	TRBV10-3	NA	TRBJ2-3	TGTGCCATCAGTGAGTCGACGGGGGGCACGCAGTATTTT	CAISESTGGTQYF
few	TRBV2	NA	TRBJ1-1	TGTGCCAGCAGTCCGGACAGCCTGAACACTGAAGCTTTCTTT	CASSPDSLNTEAFF
few	TRBV6-5	NA	TRBJ1-5	TGTGCCACCCAGGACAGCCTTAGCAATCAGCCCCAGCATTTT	CATQDSLSNQPQHF
NA	TRBV5-1	TRBD2	TRBJ2-3	TGCGCCAGCAGCTCGGGGGGGCCGGCAGATACGCAGTATTTT	CASSSGGPADTQYF
NA	TRBV7-9	TRBD2	TRBJ2-1	TGTGCCAGCAGCTTGCCGGGACTAGGGGATGAGCAGTTCTTC	CASSLPGLGDEQFF
once	TRBV7-2	TRBD2	TRBJ2-5	TGTGCCAGCAGCGATAGCGGGGGTCAAGAGACCCAGTACTTC	CASSDSGGQETQYF
NA	TRBV7-9	NA	TRBJ1-5	TGTGCCAGCAGCTTCAATAGCAATCAGCCCCAGCATTTT	CASSFNSNQPQHF
NA	TRBV19	TRBD1	TRBJ1-6	TGTGCCACTGGGACAGGGTGGACCAGCTCCTATAATTCACCCCTCCACTTT	CATGTGWTSSYNSPLHF
NA	TRBV24-1	TRBD2	TRBJ2-3	TGTGCCACCAGTGATAACGGGAGGGCCAGGAGGACAGATACGCAGTATTTT	CATSDNGRARRTDTQYF
NA	TRBV6-5	TRBD2	TRBJ2-1	TGTGCCAGCAGTTCTAGCGGGGGGGCCCACAATGAGCAGTTCTTC	CASSSSGGAHNEQFF
NA	TRBV19	TRBD2	TRBJ2-2	TGTGCCAGTAGTAAGGGACTAGCGGGAGATCTGGCGAACACCGGGGAGCTGTTTTTT	CASSKGLAGDLANTGELFF
NA	TRBV18	NA	TRBJ2-7	TGTGCCAGCTCACAGGGGGAACATCGCGAGCAGTACTTC	CASSQGEHREQYF
NA	TRBV19	TRBD2	TRBJ2-2	TGTGCCAGTAGTCTAGCGGGAGGGAACACCGGGGAGCTGTTTTTT	CASSLAGGNTGELFF
once	TRBV4-3	TRBD2	TRBJ2-1	TGCGCCAGCAGCCAAGAGACTAGCGGGGGCCTTGGTGAGCAGTTCTTC	CASSQETSGGLGEQFF
medium-sized	TRBV6-6	TRBD2	TRBJ2-1	TGTGCCAGCAGGATAAGCGGGGGGAAGTGGAATGAGCAGTTCTTC	CASRISGGKWNEQFF
NA	TRBV5-1	NA	TRBJ2-5	TGCGCCAGCAGCTTGTCGGGAGTCTGGGGGACCCAGTACTTC	CASSLSGVWGTQYF
NA	TRBV27	TRBD1	TRBJ1-5	TGTGCCAGCAGTTCGCGTGACAGGGGCCACCAGCCCCAGCATTTT	CASSSRDRGHQPQHF
once	TRBV6-6	NA	TRBJ2-3	TGTGCCACTGTCCGAGGTAATACGCAGTATTTT	CATVRGNTQYF
NA	TRBV25-1	NA	TRBJ2-5	TGTGCCAGCAGTGAGCAGGCCCAAGAGACCCAGTACTTC	CASSEQAQETQYF